The sequence of this T cell receptor beta chain was determined in a study of T cell responses to AZD1222 COVID-19 vaccine. This CDR3 is 15 amino acids long. After removal of 3 bases from V and 3 bases from J, the junction contained 5 bases not matched to a gene. Germline V gene sequence: CDR1 ENHRY, CDR2 SYGVKD. TCRdb's table, derived via immunoSEQ multiplex PCR, lists solely in-frame clones and lacks some. The profile shows 110,000 to 150,000 clones, approximately 91% of them singletons. This clone showed up just once. Its matching antigen is unknown. General study points: Nearly half of spike-specific TCRs reportedly target unmutated variant regions. The donor group comprised mostly white British people and more females; the analysis possibly underestimated clonal diversity. Repertoire samples came only from after the peak T cell response.

This receptor was obtained from an adult who received the AZD1222 COVID-19 vaccine. The genes are TRBV10-3 and TRBJ1-3; TRBD1 aligns across 7 bases. The sample here was peripheral blood, taken 28 days after the second AZD1222 dose. The CDR3 DNA reads TGTGCCATCAGTGATCAGGGGGGCGTTGGAAACACCATATATTTT. This encodes CAISDQGGVGNTIYF.